Listed below are T cell receptor beta chains from one sample, sequenced in a study of blood T cell repertoires in COVID-19. The repertoire was sequenced with immunoSEQ multiplex PCR; TCRdb's copy has only in-frame clones and lacks some. This table has around 100,000 clones, around 82% appearing once. Sequenced input: peripheral blood. Source of these receptors: a human donor in a cohort sampled during active or convalescent COVID-19. CDR3s leave out the opening cysteine and the closing phenylalanine or tryptophan.

CDR3 | J | V
ASSPPSRGSGDTQY | TRBJ2-3 | TRBV18
ASRTDTDYGYT | TRBJ1-2 | TRBV7-8
ASSVELRAGDYGYT | TRBJ1-2 | TRBV9
ASSSRQGTSTDTQY | TRBJ2-3 | TRBV18
ASSWKPGPSGNTIY | TRBJ1-3 | TRBV5-6
AISEPRGTGGRETQY | TRBJ2-5 | TRBV10-3
ASSYSGVEAF | TRBJ1-1 | TRBV6-5
ASSHFKGQGDSPLH | TRBJ1-6 | TRBV18
ASSQGPNTGELF | TRBJ2-2 | TRBV18
ASSFSPDTEAF | TRBJ1-1 | TRBV7-2
ASSLDAGGPEDEQF | TRBJ2-1 | TRBV5-1
ASSLDIYSGANVLT | TRBJ2-6 | TRBV27
ASSWGQGRTDTQY | TRBJ2-3 | TRBV5-1
ASSKGLGQGGYEQY | TRBJ2-7 | TRBV6-1
ASSIQARRTEAF | TRBJ1-1 | TRBV19
ASSLGGTSTDTQY | TRBJ2-3 | TRBV5-4
ASSVGSFNEQF | TRBJ2-1 | TRBV9
ASSQTGQSPLH | TRBJ1-6 | TRBV14
ASSHDRVGNTIY | TRBJ1-3 | TRBV6-2/TRBV6-3
ASSRSPRTGGDEQY | TRBJ2-7 | TRBV9
ASSYQTGEVRWTEAF | TRBJ1-1 | TRBV6-2/TRBV6-3
ASSGSDRGWDTQY | TRBJ2-3 | TRBV19
ASSITGNRNYGYT | TRBJ1-2 | TRBV6-5
ASSWDRANTGELF | TRBJ2-2 | TRBV6-5
ASSRTEAGAQETQY | TRBJ2-5 | TRBV18
ASSKTSGGNYEQY | TRBJ2-7 | TRBV7-2
ASSYREHQPQH | TRBJ1-5 | TRBV6-5
ASSLASGGYNEQF | TRBJ2-1 | TRBV7-2
ASSQEGAGLSGPSTDTQY | TRBJ2-3 | TRBV4-1
AWSVLAAGGRGGYT | TRBJ1-2 | TRBV30